This TCR beta chain was captured in a study of PD-1 blockade in mismatch repair-deficient tumors. Study-wide points: Tumor-resident clones, often absent from pretreatment blood, expanded after pembrolizumab and then contracted.

Sequenced by immunoSEQ multiplex PCR; TCRdb stores in-frame clones only, minus some. The sample gives 39,000 or so clones, approximately 88% of which show up once; around 1% is in the top ten. There are 16 residues in the CDR3. V was pared by 4 bases and J by 2 bases, with 12 bases of the junction left unmatched. Germline V lookup: CDR1 SQVTM, CDR2 ANQGSEA. Comments on this clone: The antigen is undetermined.

PCR or immunohistochemistry showed mismatch repair deficiency in every enrolled patient. TCR sequencing covered three patients who responded to pembrolizumab. The V and J genes are TRBV29-1 and TRBJ2-7; 9 positions match TRBD2. This TCR was recovered from an adult with mismatch repair-deficient cancer. The source material was PBMCs, sampled 38 to 40 weeks after starting pembrolizumab. The CDR3 loop is CSVVSSGRRVAYEQYF. The DNA for the CDR3 is TGCAGCGTTGTATCCAGCGGGAGGAGGGTGGCCTACGAGCAGTACTTC.